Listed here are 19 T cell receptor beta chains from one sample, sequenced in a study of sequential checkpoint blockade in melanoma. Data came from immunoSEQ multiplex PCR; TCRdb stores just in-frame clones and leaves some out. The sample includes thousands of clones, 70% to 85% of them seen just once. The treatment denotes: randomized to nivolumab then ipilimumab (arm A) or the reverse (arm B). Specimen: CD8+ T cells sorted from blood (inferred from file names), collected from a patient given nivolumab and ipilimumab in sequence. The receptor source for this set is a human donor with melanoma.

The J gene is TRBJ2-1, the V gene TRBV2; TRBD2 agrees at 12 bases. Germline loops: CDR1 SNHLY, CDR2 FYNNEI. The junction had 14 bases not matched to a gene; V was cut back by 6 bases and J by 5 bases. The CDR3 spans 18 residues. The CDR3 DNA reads TGTGCCAGCAGGCCGACTAGCGGGAGTTCTTCACCTCACAATGAGCAGTTCTTC. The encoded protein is CASRPTSGSSSPHNEQFF.

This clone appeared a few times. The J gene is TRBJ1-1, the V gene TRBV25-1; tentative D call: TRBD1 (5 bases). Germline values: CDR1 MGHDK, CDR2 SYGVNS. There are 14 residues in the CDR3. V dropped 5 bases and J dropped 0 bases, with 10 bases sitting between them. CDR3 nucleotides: TGTGCCAGCAGTCCAGACAGCATGAACACTGAAGCTTTCTTT. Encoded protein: CASSPDSMNTEAFF. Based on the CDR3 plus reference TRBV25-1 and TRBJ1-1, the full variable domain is EADIYQTPRYLVIGTGKKITLECSQTMGHDKMYWYQQDPGMELHLIHYSYGVNSTEKGDLSSESTVSRIRTEHFPLTLESARPSHTSQYLCASSPDSMNTEAFFGQGTRLTVV.

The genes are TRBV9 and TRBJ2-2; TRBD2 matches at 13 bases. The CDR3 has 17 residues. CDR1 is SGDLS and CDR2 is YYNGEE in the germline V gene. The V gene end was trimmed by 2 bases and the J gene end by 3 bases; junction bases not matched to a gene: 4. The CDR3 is CASSVQGLAGDTGELFF. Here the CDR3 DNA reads TGTGCCAGCAGCGTCCAAGGACTAGCGGGAGACACCGGGGAGCTGTTTTTT.

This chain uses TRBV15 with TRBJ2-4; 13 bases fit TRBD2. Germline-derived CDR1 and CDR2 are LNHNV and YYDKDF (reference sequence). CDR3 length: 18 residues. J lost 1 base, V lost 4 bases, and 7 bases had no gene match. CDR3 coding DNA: TGTGCCACCAGCATGGGGACTAGCGGGATTGGTGCCAAAAACATTCAGTACTTC. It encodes CATSMGTSGIGAKNIQYF.

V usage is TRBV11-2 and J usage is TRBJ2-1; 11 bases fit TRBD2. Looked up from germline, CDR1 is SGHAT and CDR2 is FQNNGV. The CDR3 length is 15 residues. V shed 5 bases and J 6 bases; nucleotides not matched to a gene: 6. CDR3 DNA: TGTGCCAGCAGCGCCGGGACTAGCGGCCTCAATGAGCAGTTCTTC. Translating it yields CASSAGTSGLNEQFF. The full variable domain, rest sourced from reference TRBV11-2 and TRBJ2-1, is EAGVAQSPRYKIIEKRQSVAFWCNPISGHATLYWYQQILGQGPKLLIQFQNNGVVDDSQLPKDRFSAERLKGVDSTLKIQPAKLEDSAVYLCASSAGTSGLNEQFFGPGTRLTVL.

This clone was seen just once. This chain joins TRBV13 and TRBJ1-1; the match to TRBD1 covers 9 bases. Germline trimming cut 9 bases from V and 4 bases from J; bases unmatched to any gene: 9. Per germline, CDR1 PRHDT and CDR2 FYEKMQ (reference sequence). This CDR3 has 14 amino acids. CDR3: CASQRGQGGTEAFF. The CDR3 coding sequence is TGTGCCAGTCAGCGGGGACAGGGCGGCACTGAAGCTTTCTTT.

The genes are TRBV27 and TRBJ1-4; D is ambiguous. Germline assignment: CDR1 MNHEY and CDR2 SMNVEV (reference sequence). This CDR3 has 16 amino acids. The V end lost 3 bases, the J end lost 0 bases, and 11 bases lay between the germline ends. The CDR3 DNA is TGTGCCAGCAGTTTGTCGTGGCCAGCAACTAATGAAAAACTGTTTTTT. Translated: CASSLSWPATNEKLFF.

The CDR3 DNA follows: TGTGCCAGCAGTTTAATCTGGCCTTCCGGGGAGCTGTTTTTT. Amino acid sequence: CASSLIWPSGELFF. This rearrangement joins TRBV27 to TRBJ2-2; D is unclear. Germline-derived CDR1 and CDR2 are MNHEY and SMNVEV (reference sequence). The CDR3 covers 14 residues. The germline V and J ends were trimmed by 2 bases and 6 bases, with 10 bases remaining between them.

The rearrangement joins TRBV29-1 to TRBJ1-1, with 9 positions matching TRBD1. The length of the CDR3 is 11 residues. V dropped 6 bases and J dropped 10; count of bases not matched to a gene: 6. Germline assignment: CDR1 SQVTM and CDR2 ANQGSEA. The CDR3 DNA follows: TGCAGCGTACCCGGGACAGGGATAGCTTTCTTT. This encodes CSVPGTGIAFF.

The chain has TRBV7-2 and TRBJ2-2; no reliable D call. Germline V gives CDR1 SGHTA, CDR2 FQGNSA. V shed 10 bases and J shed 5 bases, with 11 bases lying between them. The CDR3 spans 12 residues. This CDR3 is CATRRATGELFF. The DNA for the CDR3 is TGTGCCACACGTAGAGCAACCGGGGAGCTGTTTTTT.

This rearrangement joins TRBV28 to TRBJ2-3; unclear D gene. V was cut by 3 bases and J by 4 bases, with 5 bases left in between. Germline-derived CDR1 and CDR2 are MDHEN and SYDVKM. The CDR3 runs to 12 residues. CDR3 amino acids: CASSFPADTQYF. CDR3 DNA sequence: TGTGCCAGCAGTTTCCCCGCAGATACGCAGTATTTT.

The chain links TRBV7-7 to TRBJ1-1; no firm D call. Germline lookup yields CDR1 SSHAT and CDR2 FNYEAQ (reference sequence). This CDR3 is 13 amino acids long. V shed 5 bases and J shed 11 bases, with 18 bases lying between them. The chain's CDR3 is CASSRNGGSRAFF. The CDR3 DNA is TGTGCCAGCAGCCGAAATGGAGGGTCGAGGGCTTTCTTT.

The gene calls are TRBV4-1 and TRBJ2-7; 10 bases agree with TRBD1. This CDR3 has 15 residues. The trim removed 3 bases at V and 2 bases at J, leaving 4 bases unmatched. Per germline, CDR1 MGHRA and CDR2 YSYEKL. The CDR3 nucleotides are TGCGCCAGCAGCCAGCCGGGACAGGGGACCTACGAGCAGTACTTC. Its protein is CASSQPGQGTYEQYF.

The CDR3 DNA sequence: TGTGCCACCTTGGGACAGGGGTTCGCCGGGGAGCTGTTTTTT. Translated: CATLGQGFAGELFF. The J gene is TRBJ2-2, the V gene TRBV7-6; 10 bases agree with TRBD1. CDR3 length: 14 amino acids. Germline CDR1 SGHVS, CDR2 FNYEAQ. V dropped 10 bases and J dropped 6; count of bases not matched to a gene: 8.

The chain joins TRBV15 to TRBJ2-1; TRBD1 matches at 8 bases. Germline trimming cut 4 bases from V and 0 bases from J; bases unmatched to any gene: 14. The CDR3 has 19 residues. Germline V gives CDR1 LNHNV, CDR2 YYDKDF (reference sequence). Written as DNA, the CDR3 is TGTGCCACCAGCACCCCCGGGACAGGTCACTTGAGCTCCTACAATGAGCAGTTCTTC. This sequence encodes CATSTPGTGHLSSYNEQFF.

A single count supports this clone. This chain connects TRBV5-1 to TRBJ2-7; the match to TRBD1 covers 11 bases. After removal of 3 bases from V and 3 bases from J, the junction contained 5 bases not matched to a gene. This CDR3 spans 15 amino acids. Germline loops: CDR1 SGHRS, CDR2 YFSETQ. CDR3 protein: CASSYGQGASYEQYF. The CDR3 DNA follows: TGCGCCAGCAGCTACGGACAGGGGGCGAGCTACGAGCAGTACTTC. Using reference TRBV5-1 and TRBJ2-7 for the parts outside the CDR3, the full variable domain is KAGVTQTPRYLIKTRGQQVTLSCSPISGHRSVSWYQQTPGQGLQFLFEYFSETQRNKGNFPGRFSGRQFSNSRSEMNVSTLELGDSALYLCASSYGQGASYEQYFGPGTRLTVT.

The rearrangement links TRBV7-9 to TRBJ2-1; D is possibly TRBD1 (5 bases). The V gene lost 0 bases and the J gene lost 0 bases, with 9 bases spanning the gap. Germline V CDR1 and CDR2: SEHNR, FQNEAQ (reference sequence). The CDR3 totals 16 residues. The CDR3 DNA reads TGTGCCAGCAGCTTAGCCTGGACAAACTCCTACAATGAGCAGTTCTTC. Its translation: CASSLAWTNSYNEQFF.

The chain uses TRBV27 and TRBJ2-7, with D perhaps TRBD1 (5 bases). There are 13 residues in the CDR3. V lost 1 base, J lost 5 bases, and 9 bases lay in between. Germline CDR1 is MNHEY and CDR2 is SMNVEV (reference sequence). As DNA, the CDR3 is TGTGCCAGCAGTTTATGGGGCCTGGACGAGCAGTACTTC. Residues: CASSLWGLDEQYF.

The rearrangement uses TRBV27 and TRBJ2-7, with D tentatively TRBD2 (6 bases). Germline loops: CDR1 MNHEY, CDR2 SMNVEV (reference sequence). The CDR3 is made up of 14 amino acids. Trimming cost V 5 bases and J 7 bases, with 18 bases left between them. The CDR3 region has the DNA TGTGCCAGCAGTGACCCGGGACTCTCCGGGGAGCAGTACTTC. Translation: CASSDPGLSGEQYF.